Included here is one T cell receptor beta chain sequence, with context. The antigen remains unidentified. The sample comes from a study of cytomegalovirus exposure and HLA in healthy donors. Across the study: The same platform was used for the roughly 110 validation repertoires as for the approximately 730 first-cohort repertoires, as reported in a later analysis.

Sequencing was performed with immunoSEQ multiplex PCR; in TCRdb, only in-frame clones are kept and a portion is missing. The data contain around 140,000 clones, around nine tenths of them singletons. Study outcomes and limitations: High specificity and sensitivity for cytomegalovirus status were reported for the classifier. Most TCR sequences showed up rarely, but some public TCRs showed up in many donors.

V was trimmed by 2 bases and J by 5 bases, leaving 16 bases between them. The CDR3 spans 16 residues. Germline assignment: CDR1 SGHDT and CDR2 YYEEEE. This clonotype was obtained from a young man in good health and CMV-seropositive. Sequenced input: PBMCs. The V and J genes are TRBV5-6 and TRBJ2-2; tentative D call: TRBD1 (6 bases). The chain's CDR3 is CASSFLDRTATGELFF. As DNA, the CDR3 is TGTGCCAGCAGCTTTCTTGATAGGACAGCTACCGGGGAGCTGTTTTTT.